This TCR beta chain was identified in a study of blood T cell repertoires in COVID-19 (TCRdb year 2020). Study-level background: Samples covering the acute and convalescent phases of COVID-19 were provided by collaborators in the United States, Italy and Spain. The dataset comprised deeply sampled blood TCRbeta repertoires from subjects exposed to, actively infected with, or recovered from COVID-19. The material from the prospective study consisted of cDNA or gDNA derived from T cells, B-cell-depleted T cells, or PBMCs. The repertoires were made available in a free public database intended to serve as a resource for research on the immune response to SARS-CoV-2. The samples were drawn from the first 160 participants of the ongoing ImmuneRACE study and from 950 to 1,500 subjects provided by 6 global collaborators. A de-identified subject ID, COVID-19 status, age in years and sex were almost always included in the sample metadata. HLA class I and class II types, where available, came from metadata supplied by the sample provider rather than from assay-based typing.

TCRbeta CDR3 regions were amplified from genomic DNA by means of the immunoSEQ Assay, a bias-controlled multiplex PCR. Regarding the original processing steps: Nucleated cell counts per sample were estimated from amplification of reference gene primers within the assay. Sequence reads were collapsed and filtered to measure the absolute abundance of every unique TCRbeta CDR3 rearrangement. For each sample, productive Simpson clonality was calculated as the square root of Simpson's diversity index over productive rearrangements. What TCRdb holds here is the immuneACCESS table cut down to in-frame rearrangements. Part of the clones is not present; checked against another copy, under half of the missing clones reflect an unresolved V gene, and the others are unexplained. V and J calls and clone size are those listed in that table; D and trimming were worked out from the DNA. This sample gives 100,000 to 150,000 clones in total; 80% to 95% of them show up just once. Around 2.2% of the sample is held by the ten biggest clonotypes.

The cysteine opens and the phenylalanine closes a CDR3 of 16 amino acids. Only CDR3 DNA remains: 48 bases, in frame from the first base. A distance of 14 bases separates the germline ends of V and J, which lose 3 bases and 2 bases respectively. As encoded in the germline V gene, CDR1 is SNHLY while CDR2 is FYNNEI. One collaborating source in Seattle enrolled patients while the patients were actively infected and followed the patients over time throughout the course of disease. Whole blood was collected in K2EDTA tubes by collaborating institutions according to the institutions' own protocols. Collaborator samples were shipped for TCRbeta analysis as frozen whole blood, isolated PBMCs, or DNA extracted from either sample type. For this clone: What antigen it recognizes has not been identified. No per-base quality is available; no much larger clone lies one base away.

What the authors observed across the whole study: How much clinical and demographic metadata was included differed by source and by participant, and the metadata was provided uncurated.

The sequenced material came from peripheral blood. The chain is encoded by TRBV2 joined to TRBJ2-1, and perhaps TRBD1 as D gene, on 5 matching bases. The TCR comes from a man over 45 with COVID-19, enrolled during active disease. The CDR3 sequence is CASSDGSGLTYNEQFF. In nucleotides, the sequence is TGTGCCAGCAGTGACGGGTCAGGGTTAACCTACAATGAGCAGTTCTTC.